The T cell receptor (beta chain) under discussion was sequenced for a study of T cell repertoires in aging, cancer and after chemotherapy. The overall study: Donors were grouped into six age bands spanning 30 or younger through 70 or older. Paired samples before and after chemotherapy came from glioblastoma patients receiving temozolomide-based therapy.

Notes on this clonotype: What it binds is not known.

TRB rearrangements spanning V, D and J were amplified using mixed TRB-A/B primers. In TCRdb, the multiplex PCR reads were re-called with MiXCR into one record per CDR3 protein. The sample shows 2,500 to 3,000 distinct CDR3 sequences, roughly a quarter of them seen only once. Study results and limitations: In cancer patients, declining TCR diversity with age involved lost richness and lost evenness.

Trimming left V 5 bases short and J 5 bases short, with 15 bases between. Germline V CDR1 and CDR2: LNHDA, SQIVND (reference sequence). The CDR3 totals 14 residues. Amplification of TCR beta used genomic DNA extracted from peripheral blood. The genes are TRBV19 and TRBJ1-2; perhaps TRBD1 as D (6 bases). The receptor was isolated from a human donor with a solid tumor. Material: blood. This CDR3 reads CASSQGQWIYGYTF. The CDR3 region has the DNA TGTGCCAGTAGTCAAGGACAGTGGATTTATGGCTACACCTTC.